Many counts were recorded for the clone carrying this TCR beta chain. Its antigen is currently unknown. The sample is drawn from a study of CD8 T cells in ankylosing spondylitis. The CDR3 is 17 amino acids. The V segment lost 1 base and the J segment 3 bases; nucleotides outside the gene matches: 8. Germline lookup yields CDR1 SGHTA and CDR2 FQGTGA. Study results and caveats: Blood of patients with ankylosing spondylitis appeared to be characterized by a TCR beta motif of seven or eight highly homologous variants.

TCRdb re-analysed the 5' RACE reads in MiXCR, keeping a single row per CDR3 protein. The sample lists approximately 220,000 distinct CDR3 sequences, roughly a tenth occurring once. The chain links TRBV7-3 to TRBJ2-3, with 9 nucleotides matching TRBD2. Sequencing was carried out using blood, either unsorted or a sorted T cell fraction (not recorded which). The TCR was taken from a male donor with ankylosing spondylitis or in good health (not recorded which). In nucleotides, the CDR3 is TGTGCCAGCAGCTTAAGTGGTGGGACTAGCATAACAGATACGCAGTATTTT. Protein product: CASSLSGGTSITDTQYF.